The 17 T cell receptor beta chains below come from one sample, sequenced in a study of shared clonotypes between healthy human individuals. Generated by immunoSEQ multiplex PCR, the TCRdb table keeps only in-frame clones and is missing some. Found here are approximately 2.5 million clones, 80% to 95% of them singletons; the top ten hold more than 0.35%. Sequencing used naive CD4+ T cells from PBMCs. The subset: CD45RA+ positively selected. Receptors were obtained from a man aged 18 to 29 in good health. Some clones in this sample may be carry-over from other donors' samples.

A note on this clone: Other DNA sequences from this sample encode an identical CDR3 as well. The V call is TRBV11-2, the J call TRBJ2-3; D ambiguous. Germline V lookup: CDR1 SGHAT, CDR2 FQNNGV. V was clipped by 3 bases and J by 5 bases, with 3 bases between them. CDR3 size: 11 residues. The CDR3 nucleotides read TGTGCCAGCAGCTTGGGAGATACGCAGTATTTT. This codes for CASSLGDTQYF.

The chain carries TRBV2 and TRBJ2-3; TRBD2 matches at 9 bases. In germline, CDR1 is SNHLY, CDR2 FYNNEI. V gave up 3 bases and J gave up 4 bases; unmatched junction bases: 8. This CDR3 spans 16 amino acids. CDR3 protein: CASSDLRAGGSDTQYF. The CDR3 coding sequence is TGTGCCAGCAGTGATTTGCGGGCGGGAGGGTCAGATACGCAGTATTTT. Together with reference TRBV2 and TRBJ2-3, the CDR3 gives the full variable domain: EPEVTQTPSHQVTQMGQEVILRCVPISNHLYFYWYRQILGQKVEFLVSFYNNEISEKSEIFDDQFSVERPDGSNFTLKIRSTKLEDSAMYFCASSDLRAGGSDTQYFGPGTRLTVL.

V usage is TRBV2 and J usage is TRBJ2-5, with a weak D call TRBD2 (5 bases). The CDR3 runs 14 residues. The germline V gene encodes CDR1 SNHLY and CDR2 FYNNEI. The germline V and J ends were trimmed by 5 bases and 6 bases, with 16 bases remaining between them. The CDR3 sequence: CASSSSEGKKTQYF. The CDR3 DNA reads as TGTGCCAGCAGTTCCAGCGAGGGTAAGAAGACCCAGTACTTC.

The gene calls are TRBV27 and TRBJ2-7, with D possibly being TRBD1 or TRBD2 (6 bases each). Per germline, CDR1 MNHEY and CDR2 SMNVEV (reference sequence). V lost 5 bases and J 6 bases, leaving 20 bases between the germline ends. The CDR3 consists of 15 residues. CDR3 in amino acids: CASSRPVGGHVEQYF. The CDR3, as DNA: TGTGCCAGCAGTCGACCGGTGGGGGGCCACGTCGAGCAGTACTTC.

The V and J genes are TRBV4-2 and TRBJ2-3; D gene uncertain. The CDR3 sequence is 15 residues long. CDR1 is LGHNA, CDR2 YNFKEQ, per germline. Trimming cost V 6 bases and J 3 bases, with 16 bases left between them. Here the CDR3 DNA reads TGTGCCAGCAGTCCCGGTACCCGGAGTACAGATACGCAGTATTTT. This encodes CASSPGTRSTDTQYF.

The gene calls are TRBV5-4 and TRBJ2-1, with TRBD2 matching over 13 bases. This CDR3 region has 16 residues. V dropped 3 bases and J dropped 4; count of bases not matched to a gene: 4. CDR1 SGHNT and CDR2 YYREEE come from the germline V gene (reference sequence). The CDR3 here is CASSSGLAGNYNEQFF. The DNA of the CDR3 is TGTGCCAGCAGCTCGGGACTAGCGGGGAATTACAATGAGCAGTTCTTC. The complete variable domain, with remaining parts taken from reference TRBV5-4 and TRBJ2-1, reads ETGVTQSPTHLIKTRGQQVTLRCSSQSGHNTVSWYQQALGQGPQFIFQYYREEENGRGNFPPRFSGLQFPNYSSELNVNALELDDSALYLCASSSGLAGNYNEQFFGPGTRLTVL.

This chain uses TRBV6-5 with TRBJ1-4; 9 bases agree with TRBD1. The CDR3 runs 15 residues. In germline, CDR1 is MNHEY, CDR2 SVGAGI. Unmatched junction bases numbered 7, after V lost 4 bases and J lost 7 bases. The CDR3 region has the DNA TGTGCCAGCAGTTTTTACAGGGGGCTGAGTGAAAAACTGTTTTTT. Amino acid sequence: CASSFYRGLSEKLFF.

V usage is TRBV29-1 and J usage is TRBJ2-7; 9 bases agree with TRBD2. CDR1 is SQVTM, CDR2 ANQGSEA, per germline. The CDR3 contains 14 residues. V trimming: 0 bases; J trimming: 5 bases; junction bases outside the gene matches: 5. The CDR3 sequence: CSVEDRSSGNEQYF. The CDR3 nucleotides are TGCAGCGTTGAAGATCGCTCTAGCGGGAACGAGCAGTACTTC.

The chain has TRBV27 and TRBJ1-6, with D possibly being TRBD1 (5 bases). The CDR3 extends over 14 amino acids. Per the germline V gene, CDR1 is MNHEY and CDR2 is SMNVEV (reference sequence). The ends were cut back, 8 bases at V and 14 bases at J, with 22 bases in the middle. The CDR3 DNA reads TGTGCCAGCTCCCTAGGGGCAGCTACCTCTTCCCTCCACTTT. Its translation is CASSLGAATSSLHF.

The chain recombines TRBV6-6 with TRBJ2-3, with a possible D match to TRBD1 (7 bases). Germline V CDR1 and CDR2: MNHNY, SVGAGI (reference sequence). CDR3 length: 16 amino acids. Deletions cut 0 bases from V and 3 bases from J, with 13 bases between. CDR3 in DNA: TGTGCCAGCAGTTACTCAAGGACAGGAGGGACAGATACGCAGTATTTT. Protein: CASSYSRTGGTDTQYF.

This sequence joins TRBV21-1 and TRBJ1-5; the table's D call, TRBD1, has no DNA check behind it. TRBV21-1 is flagged as a pseudogene. The CDR3 spans 14 residues. The DNA of the CDR3 is TGTGCCAGCAAAGGACAGGGGAGCAATCAGCCCCAGCATTTT. This codes for CASKGQGSNQPQHF.

This chain connects TRBV2 to TRBJ2-3, with 8 bases lining up with TRBD2. Trimming took 8 bases from V and 2 from J; bases not matched to a gene: 3. This CDR3 comprises 13 residues. Germline V gene sequence: CDR1 SNHLY, CDR2 FYNNEI. This CDR3 is CASSSGYTDTQYF. For the CDR3, the DNA is TGTGCCAGCTCTAGCGGGTACACAGATACGCAGTATTTT. The variable domain in full, with the rest retrieved from reference TRBV2 and TRBJ2-3, is EPEVTQTPSHQVTQMGQEVILRCVPISNHLYFYWYRQILGQKVEFLVSFYNNEISEKSEIFDDQFSVERPDGSNFTLKIRSTKLEDSAMYFCASSSGYTDTQYFGPGTRLTVL.

Note on this clone: The same CDR3 also results from other DNA sequences found in this sample. The V and J genes are TRBV5-4 and TRBJ2-7; 7 bases map to TRBD1. This CDR3 region has 13 residues. V lost 3 bases, J lost 3 bases, and 3 bases stayed unmatched. Germline V gene sequence: CDR1 SGHNT, CDR2 YYREEE (reference sequence). DNA of the CDR3: TGTGCCAGCAGCTCTGGGACAGACTACGAGCAGTACTTC. Protein: CASSSGTDYEQYF.

The rearrangement uses TRBV7-8 and TRBJ1-1; the D gene is possibly TRBD1 (5 bases). The germline gives CDR1 SGHVS, CDR2 FQNEAQ. Trimming left V 0 bases short and J 0 bases short, with 17 bases between. The CDR3 is 18 amino acids. CDR3 DNA sequence: TGTGCCAGCAGCTTAGCGGGTCTCCGGGGGTCCATGAACACTGAAGCTTTCTTT. Its translation is CASSLAGLRGSMNTEAFF.

The chain links TRBV7-9 to TRBJ2-5; weak D call: TRBD2 (7 bases). The CDR3 covers 16 residues. Germline assignment: CDR1 SEHNR and CDR2 FQNEAQ (reference sequence). V lost 5 bases to trimming and J lost 4 bases, with 20 bases between them. CDR3 coding DNA: TGTGCCAGCAGCCCCCCGGGGAGGGGGTATTTAGAGACCCAGTACTTC. This gives the protein CASSPPGRGYLETQYF.

As for this clone: Other DNA variants within this sample encode the same CDR3. The chain employs TRBV5-8 and TRBJ2-3, with D unresolved. Between the trimmed V and J ends, which lost 0 bases and 1 base, there was a span of 6 bases. Germline assignment: CDR1 SGHTS and CDR2 YDEGEE. The CDR3 loop spans 14 amino acids. This CDR3 is CASSLGGGTDTQYF. CDR3 bases: TGTGCCAGCAGCTTGGGTGGCGGCACAGATACGCAGTATTTT.

There are a few counts of this clone. This rearrangement joins TRBV19 to TRBJ1-4; the match to TRBD1 covers 7 bases. Germline CDR1 and CDR2: LNHDA and SQIVND (reference sequence). This CDR3 is built from 16 residues. Losses at the gene ends were 3 bases for V and 0 bases for J; bases not matched to a gene: 4. The CDR3 spells CASSINRGATNEKLFF. As DNA, the CDR3 is TGTGCCAGTAGTATCAACAGGGGCGCAACTAATGAAAAACTGTTTTTT.